The next 2 T cell receptor beta chains were all read from a single sample in a study of cytomegalovirus exposure and HLA in healthy donors. Assay used: immunoSEQ multiplex PCR; TCRdb lists only in-frame clones, some missing. This table has 250,000 to 400,000 clones, approximately 91% appearing once. The sequencing sample was made of PBMCs. The source is a man aged 25 to 45 in good health and CMV-seronegative.

The V gene is TRBV19, the J gene TRBJ1-5; 9 nucleotides match TRBD1. Germline V gives CDR1 LNHDA, CDR2 SQIVND (reference sequence). The CDR3 loop spans 15 amino acids. V shed 6 bases, J shed 7 bases, and the junction held 10 bases outside the gene matches. The CDR3 sequence: CASSQSGTGFQPQHF. The CDR3 nucleotides read TGTGCCAGTAGCCAATCCGGGACAGGGTTCCAGCCCCAGCATTTT.

This chain's CDR3 is CASSSQTGIDSPLHF. CDR3 coding DNA: TGTGCCAGCAGCTCTCAAACAGGGATTGATTCACCCCTCCACTTT. The chain combines TRBV9 with TRBJ1-6; perhaps TRBD1 as D (6 bases). Trimming took off 4 bases at V and 8 bases at J, with 16 bases between the two ends. The germline gives CDR1 SGDLS, CDR2 YYNGEE. This CDR3 has 15 residues.